The table lists the clone carrying this TCR beta chain with a count of one. Some clones are missing from TCRdb's copy, which holds only in-frame ones; the method was immunoSEQ multiplex PCR. The table records roughly 150,000 clones, just under 85% of them present only once. V lost 4 bases, J lost 2 bases, and 6 bases lay in between. The germline gives CDR1 MNHEY, CDR2 SMNVEV (reference sequence). CDR3 length: 14 residues. The data stem from a study of blood T cell repertoires in COVID-19. The overall study: The cDNA or gDNA used as material had been derived from T cells, B-cell-depleted T cells, or PBMCs.

Seattle enrolled patients during active infection and tracked them longitudinally. The receptor's source is a woman of 80 years or more with COVID-19, enrolled during active disease. The source material was peripheral blood. V usage is TRBV27 and J usage is TRBJ1-6, with TRBD1 as a possible D gene (6 bases). CDR3 nucleotide sequence: TGTGCCAGCAGTTCAGGGGCCTATAATTCACCCCTCCACTTT. Residues: CASSSGAYNSPLHF.